These T cell receptor beta chains were read from a single sample in a study of blood T cell repertoires in COVID-19. Some clones are missing from TCRdb's copy, which holds only in-frame ones; the method was immunoSEQ multiplex PCR. There are roughly 100,000 clones in the sample; approximately 86% occur only once, and about 3.5% lies in the top ten. The sequenced sample was peripheral blood. The source is a human donor in a cohort sampled during active COVID-19. The CDR3 runs from the conserved cysteine through the conserved F or W. Each record gives: V gene, D gene, J gene, clone size, CDR3 protein, CDR3 DNA. A D gene is named only where the DNA matches it firmly. Size is stated for part of the rows, as once, few or many counts, or as a class when the clone is expanded.

V gene: TRBV6-2/TRBV6-3; D gene: TRBD1; J gene: TRBJ1-5; clone size: NA; CDR3 protein: CASSSAGTGGFNQPQHF; CDR3 DNA: TGTGCCAGCAGTTCCGCCGGGACAGGGGGCTTCAATCAGCCCCAGCATTTT
V gene: TRBV3-1/TRBV3-2; D gene: TRBD1; J gene: TRBJ1-2; clone size: NA; CDR3 protein: CASSRTGGIFSDYGYTF; CDR3 DNA: TGTGCCAGCAGCCGGACAGGGGGAATATTCTCCGACTATGGCTACACCTTC
V gene: TRBV6-5; D gene: NA; J gene: TRBJ1-2; clone size: NA; CDR3 protein: CASSLDTVFYPYTF; CDR3 DNA: TGTGCCAGCAGCCTGGACACGGTATTTTACCCTTACACCTTC
V gene: TRBV28; D gene: TRBD2; J gene: TRBJ2-3; clone size: once; CDR3 protein: CASSSSSGRNSDTQYF; CDR3 DNA: TGTGCCAGCAGTTCCTCTAGCGGGAGGAATTCAGATACGCAGTATTTT
V gene: TRBV6-2/TRBV6-3; D gene: TRBD1; J gene: TRBJ2-7; clone size: NA; CDR3 protein: CASSLDRDRSSYEQYF; CDR3 DNA: TGTGCCAGCAGTCTGGACCGGGACAGGAGCTCCTACGAGCAGTACTTC
V gene: TRBV6-5; D gene: NA; J gene: TRBJ2-1; clone size: NA; CDR3 protein: CASPGDRSYNEQFF; CDR3 DNA: TGTGCCAGCCCGGGGGACCGCTCCTACAATGAGCAGTTCTTC
V gene: TRBV19; D gene: TRBD1; J gene: TRBJ2-3; clone size: NA; CDR3 protein: CASRRTGGIEDTQYF; CDR3 DNA: TGTGCCAGTAGACGTACAGGGGGCATTGAAGATACGCAGTATTTT
V gene: TRBV2; D gene: TRBD1; J gene: TRBJ2-7; clone size: NA; CDR3 protein: CASSDGPGQGMYEQYF; CDR3 DNA: TGTGCCAGCAGTGATGGACCGGGACAGGGGATGTACGAGCAGTACTTC
V gene: TRBV6-5; D gene: TRBD1; J gene: TRBJ1-1; clone size: NA; CDR3 protein: CASRRGTAVNTEAFF; CDR3 DNA: TGTGCCAGCAGACGCGGGACAGCCGTTAACACTGAAGCTTTCTTT
V gene: TRBV5-4; D gene: TRBD2; J gene: TRBJ2-7; clone size: NA; CDR3 protein: CASSIAGGIYEQYF; CDR3 DNA: TGTGCCAGCAGCATAGCGGGAGGAATATACGAGCAGTACTTC
V gene: TRBV29-1; D gene: NA; J gene: TRBJ2-1; clone size: NA; CDR3 protein: CSGVRGPSYNEQFF; CDR3 DNA: TGCAGCGGAGTTCGCGGGCCCTCCTACAATGAGCAGTTCTTC
V gene: TRBV9; D gene: TRBD1; J gene: TRBJ2-2; clone size: medium-sized; CDR3 protein: CASSVGGRTGGATGELFF; CDR3 DNA: TGTGCCAGCAGCGTAGGGGGCCGGACAGGGGGCGCCACCGGGGAGCTGTTTTTT
V gene: TRBV18; D gene: TRBD1; J gene: TRBJ1-2; clone size: NA; CDR3 protein: CASSTGGSSNYGYTF; CDR3 DNA: TGTGCCAGCTCAACAGGGGGCAGTTCTAACTATGGCTACACCTTC
V gene: TRBV4-1; D gene: NA; J gene: TRBJ2-7; clone size: few; CDR3 protein: CASSPGLYSYEQYF; CDR3 DNA: TGCGCCAGCAGCCCGGGACTGTACTCCTACGAGCAGTACTTC
V gene: TRBV11-2; D gene: NA; J gene: TRBJ2-2; clone size: NA; CDR3 protein: CASSLRTGSVSTGELFF; CDR3 DNA: TGTGCCAGCAGCTTGAGAACGGGGTCGGTGAGCACCGGGGAGCTGTTTTTT
V gene: TRBV5-1; D gene: TRBD2; J gene: TRBJ2-3; clone size: NA; CDR3 protein: CASSLSLASGGQDTQYF; CDR3 DNA: TGCGCCAGCAGCTTGAGTTTGGCTAGCGGGGGGCAAGATACGCAGTATTTT
V gene: TRBV9; D gene: NA; J gene: TRBJ1-5; clone size: once; CDR3 protein: CASSARWEGQPQHF; CDR3 DNA: TGTGCCAGCAGCGCAAGGTGGGAGGGACAGCCCCAGCATTTT
V gene: TRBV2; D gene: NA; J gene: TRBJ1-2; clone size: NA; CDR3 protein: CASRGVYYGYTF; CDR3 DNA: TGTGCCAGCAGAGGGGTTTACTATGGCTACACCTTC
V gene: TRBV2; D gene: TRBD1; J gene: TRBJ1-2; clone size: once; CDR3 protein: CASTQEDRAIGYTF; CDR3 DNA: TGTGCCAGCACCCAGGAGGACAGGGCTATTGGCTACACCTTC
V gene: TRBV6-5; D gene: NA; J gene: TRBJ2-5; clone size: NA; CDR3 protein: CASFFPPGTQYF; CDR3 DNA: TGTGCCAGCTTCTTCCCGCCGGGGACCCAGTACTTC
V gene: TRBV14; D gene: TRBD1; J gene: TRBJ2-3; clone size: NA; CDR3 protein: CASSLGGTGADTQYF; CDR3 DNA: TGTGCCAGCAGCCTAGGGGGGACAGGGGCAGATACGCAGTATTTT
V gene: TRBV30; D gene: TRBD2; J gene: TRBJ2-6; clone size: once; CDR3 protein: CAWSVLGRSGANVLTF; CDR3 DNA: TGTGCCTGGAGTGTACTCGGGAGGAGTGGGGCCAACGTCCTGACTTTC
V gene: TRBV19; D gene: TRBD2; J gene: TRBJ2-1; clone size: NA; CDR3 protein: CASSGGTSGRGYNEQFF; CDR3 DNA: TGTGCCAGTAGTGGGGGGACTAGCGGGAGAGGCTACAATGAGCAGTTCTTC